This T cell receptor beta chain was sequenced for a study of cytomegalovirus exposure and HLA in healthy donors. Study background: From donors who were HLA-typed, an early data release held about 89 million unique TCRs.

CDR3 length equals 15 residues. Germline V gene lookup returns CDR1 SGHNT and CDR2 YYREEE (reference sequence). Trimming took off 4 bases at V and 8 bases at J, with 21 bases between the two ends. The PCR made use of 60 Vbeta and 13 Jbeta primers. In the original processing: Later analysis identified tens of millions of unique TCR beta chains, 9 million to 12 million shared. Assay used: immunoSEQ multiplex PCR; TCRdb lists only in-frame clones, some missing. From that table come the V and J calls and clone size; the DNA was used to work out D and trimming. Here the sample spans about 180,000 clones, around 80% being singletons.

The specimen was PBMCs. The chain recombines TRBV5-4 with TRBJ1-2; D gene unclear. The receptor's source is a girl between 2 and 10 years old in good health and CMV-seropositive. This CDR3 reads CASSRGAEIQGGYTF. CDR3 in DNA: TGTGCCAGCAGCCGGGGAGCAGAAATCCAAGGCGGCTACACCTTC.